The next 17 T cell receptor beta chains were all read from a single sample in a study of CXCR3-negative and CXCR3-positive naive CD8 T cells (dated by TCRdb to between 2017 and 2020). No antigens are known for them. What the research found in general, with its limitations: TRB CDR3s from CXCR3-positive naive cells showed higher hydrophobicity (lower Kidera factor 4), lower energy, and higher strength and volume indices than CXCR3-negative naive cells.

Data came from a NextSeq 550. The Human TCR Profiling Kit (MiLaboratory) was used to make UMI-labeled 5' RACE TRB cDNA libraries. Once TCRdb had reprocessed the reads, it stored one entry per CDR3 protein sequence and supplied no DNA. The sample's own table lists about 98,000 distinct CDR3 sequences. 0.85% to 1.4% of the sample rests with the top ten. The sample consisted of naive CXCR3+ CD8+ T cells from blood. The sample's cell subset or site label, in plain terms: CD45RO-CCR7+CD27+CD95- naive CD8+ T cells expressing CXCR3 (TNR3+). The receptors stem from a human donor in good health. Some clones in this sample may be carry-over from other donors' samples.

The chain uses TRBV11-3 and TRBJ1-1; the TCRdb D gene call, TRBD1, has no DNA to confirm it. This CDR3 is built from 16 residues. CDR1 and CDR2 from the germline V gene are SGHNT and YENEEA. CDR3 in amino acids: CASSLESGTAMAEAFF.

The chain recombines TRBV19 with TRBJ2-3; without DNA, the TCRdb call of TRBD1 cannot be checked. Germline loops: CDR1 LNHDA, CDR2 SQIVND (reference sequence). There are 15 residues in the CDR3. The CDR3 protein is CASSMSGGPGDTQYF.

The chain employs TRBV7-9 and TRBJ2-1. Per the germline V gene, CDR1 is SEHNR and CDR2 is FQNEAQ (reference sequence). The CDR3 runs 16 residues. CDR3 sequence: CASSLVRASSYNEQFF.

The CDR3 sequence is CASRRRDSPENTEAFF. The chain couples TRBV7-9 to TRBJ1-1; TCRdb's D call of TRBD1 is untestable without DNA. This CDR3 is 16 amino acids long. Per the germline V gene, CDR1 is SEHNR and CDR2 is FQNEAQ (reference sequence).

The chain carries TRBV19 and TRBJ2-7; TCRdb selects TRBD2, and the lack of DNA leaves this call unchecked. The CDR3 extends over 14 amino acids. Per germline, CDR1 LNHDA and CDR2 SQIVND (reference sequence). CDR3 in amino acids: CASSTPALAYEQYF.

The chain joins TRBV7-9 to TRBJ2-1; TCRdb's D gene call, TRBD1, goes unchecked for lack of DNA. The CDR3 runs 13 residues. CDR1 is SEHNR and CDR2 is FQNEAQ in the germline V gene (reference sequence). CDR3 in amino acids: CASSPTARGYQFF.

The CDR3 is CASSPRGDRERYGYTF. V usage is TRBV27 and J usage is TRBJ1-2; TCRdb calls TRBD1, which cannot be checked without DNA. The CDR3 sequence is 16 residues long. In germline, CDR1 is MNHEY, CDR2 SMNVEV (reference sequence).

CDR3 sequence reads: CASSWDRGRTEAFF. This chain links TRBV5-1 with TRBJ1-1; TCRdb picks TRBD1, but there is no DNA to check that call. Per the germline V gene, CDR1 is SGHRS and CDR2 is YFSETQ. This CDR3 has 14 amino acids.

The chain combines TRBV19 with TRBJ2-7; TCRdb names TRBD1, which stays unverified in the absence of DNA. The germline gives CDR1 LNHDA, CDR2 SQIVND (reference sequence). This CDR3 spans 14 amino acids. CDR3 region: CGSSEGQGAYEQYF.

The chain couples TRBV7-9 to TRBJ1-1; TCRdb calls TRBD1, which cannot be checked without DNA. CDR3 length equals 14 residues. CDR1 is SEHNR, CDR2 FQNEAQ, per germline (reference sequence). Here the CDR3 reads CASSLLAPSLEAFF. Looking up the rest from reference TRBV7-9 and TRBJ1-1 gives the full variable domain: DTGVSQNPRHKITKRGQNVTFRCDPISEHNRLYWYRQTLGQGPEFLTYFQNEAQLEKSRLLSDRFSAERPKGSFSTLEIQRTEQGDSAMYLCASSLLAPSLEAFFGQGTRLTVV.

V is TRBV12-3 or TRBV12-4 and J is TRBJ2-7. The CDR3 runs 11 residues. The CDR3 sequence is CASSLPYEQYF.

The chain is built from TRBV12-3 or TRBV12-4 and TRBJ2-7; TCRdb selects TRBD2, and the lack of DNA leaves this call unchecked. The CDR3 covers 15 residues. The CDR3 here is CASSLDSGGSYEQYF.

This sequence joins TRBV5-6 and TRBJ2-3; TCRdb returns TRBD2, unconfirmable since there is no DNA. CDR3 length: 13 residues. Germline V lookup: CDR1 SGHDT, CDR2 YYEEEE. The CDR3: CASSFQTSRTQYF.

The rearrangement uses TRBV3-1 and TRBJ2-3; TCRdb reports TRBD2, a call that lacks DNA to check it against. The germline CDR1 and CDR2 sequences are LGHDT and YNNKEL (reference sequence). The CDR3 contains 16 residues. The CDR3 region is CASSRPSGRATDTQYF.

V gene TRBV5-1 combines with J gene TRBJ2-1; TCRdb calls TRBD1, which cannot be checked without DNA. The germline V gene has CDR1 SGHRS and CDR2 YFSETQ. The CDR3 is 12 residues long. CDR3 loop: CASSLVGDKQFF.

V is TRBV7-9 and J is TRBJ1-1; TCRdb picks TRBD1, but there is no DNA to check that call. The CDR3 contains 15 residues. Germline CDR1 reads SEHNR; CDR2 reads FQNEAQ (reference sequence). CDR3 residues: CASSLVAGQNTEAFF.

This chain joins TRBV7-2 and TRBJ2-7; there is no DNA to check the TCRdb D call of TRBD1. Germline V gives CDR1 SGHTA, CDR2 FQGNSA. This CDR3 is 15 amino acids long. CDR3 amino acids: CASSSTGGSAYEQYF.